The 30 T cell receptor beta chains below all came from one sample that was sequenced in a study of blood T cells in healthy people across ages. Primers used in a second PCR of roughly 7 to 12 cycles were a sample-barcoded 5' primer and a J-beta primer mix. MiXCR, applied by TCRdb to the 5' RACE reads, yields one record per CDR3 protein. The sample shows 750,000 or so distinct CDR3 sequences, 25% of them seen only once. The data were also submitted as part of a second study, on T cells of mothers and their children.

Sequencing was performed on blood. These receptors were taken from a boy between 10 and 17 years old in good health.

Only a few counts were recorded for this clonotype. The chain recombines TRBV12-3 or TRBV12-4 with TRBJ2-5; no clear D gene. The CDR3 spans 16 residues. Trimming left V 1 base short and J 2 bases short, with 14 bases between. The CDR3 is CASSLGRQEWQETQYF. The CDR3 coding sequence is TGTGCCAGCAGTTTAGGACGGCAGGAATGGCAAGAGACCCAGTACTTC.

V gene TRBV2 combines with J gene TRBJ2-4; the D gene could be TRBD1 or TRBD2 (5 bases each). The germline V gene encodes CDR1 SNHLY and CDR2 FYNNEI. CDR3 size: 14 residues. Trimming cost V 8 bases and J 6 bases, with 17 bases left between them. Here the CDR3 reads CASRSPSGGNIQYF. The CDR3 coding sequence is TGTGCCAGCCGGAGTCCCTCTGGGGGAAACATTCAGTACTTC.

V is TRBV29-1 and J is TRBJ2-5; D might be TRBD1 (7 bases). Trimming stripped 6 bases from V and 2 bases from J, with 13 bases between. This CDR3 comprises 13 residues. Germline CDR1 and CDR2: SQVTM and ANQGSEA. This CDR3 is CSVAGTVQETQYF. The CDR3 DNA reads TGCAGCGTCGCGGGGACAGTACAAGAGACCCAGTACTTC. The variable domain in full, with the rest retrieved from reference TRBV29-1 and TRBJ2-5, is SAVISQKPSRDICQRGTSLTIQCQVDSQVTMMFWYRQQPGQSLTLIATANQGSEATYESGFVIDKFPISRPNLTFSTLTVSNMSPEDSSIYLCSVAGTVQETQYFGPGTRLLVL.

This clonotype was counted only a few times. The chain carries TRBV5-1 and TRBJ2-5; 12 bases fit TRBD2. With the DNA end fitting TRBJ2-1 better, the J assignment may be wrong. The CDR3 has 16 residues. In germline, CDR1 is SGHRS, CDR2 YFSETQ. The CDR3 DNA reads as TGCGCCAGCAGCTACTACGGGACTAGCGGGTACAATGAGCAGTTCTTC. This gives the protein CASSYYGTSGYNEQFF.

This clonotype was counted only a few times. This chain joins TRBV12-3 or TRBV12-4 and TRBJ1-6; D not resolved. This CDR3 is 15 amino acids long. V lost 4 bases and J lost 0, with 7 bases in between. The CDR3 coding sequence is TGTGCCAGCAGTTGGGGTCCCTCCTATAATTCACCCCTCCACTTT. Amino acids: CASSWGPSYNSPLHF.

The chain links TRBV20-1 to TRBJ2-5, with 8 bases that match TRBD2. This CDR3 region has 17 residues. V was pared by 4 bases and J by 5 bases, with 18 bases of the junction left unmatched. Germline CDR1 DFQATT, CDR2 SNEGSKA (reference sequence). CDR3 protein: CSAIRYTGTRTWETQYF. CDR3 in DNA: TGCAGTGCTATAAGATATACCGGGACTAGGACATGGGAGACCCAGTACTTC.

This rearrangement joins TRBV20-1 to TRBJ2-3; D ambiguous. The CDR3 consists of 13 residues. V was clipped by 6 bases and J by 4 bases, with 14 bases between them. Germline lookup yields CDR1 DFQATT and CDR2 SNEGSKA (reference sequence). The CDR3 sequence is CSAGPPPSDTQYF. The DNA of the CDR3 is TGCAGTGCCGGACCTCCCCCCTCAGATACGCAGTATTTT.

The V call is TRBV28, the J call TRBJ2-5; possible D gene TRBD2, 6 bases. V was clipped by 6 bases and J by 2 bases, with 13 bases between them. The CDR3 is made up of 14 amino acids. Germline lookup yields CDR1 MDHEN and CDR2 SYDVKM. CDR3 nucleotide sequence: TGTGCCAGCAGCCAATTCCGGGAGCAAGAGACCCAGTACTTC. Translating it yields CASSQFREQETQYF.

This clonotype was seen repeatedly, ten times or more. The chain has TRBV28 and TRBJ2-5; perhaps TRBD2 as D (6 bases). The J call may be in error: the DNA end matches TRBJ2-7 better. Looked up from germline, CDR1 is MDHEN and CDR2 is SYDVKM. This CDR3 comprises 15 residues. CDR3 sequence: CASTLGGPPDYEQYF. CDR3 nucleotide sequence: TGTGCCAGCACCCTTGGAGGGCCCCCGGACTACGAGCAGTACTTC.

This clonotype is a singleton in its sample. This rearrangement joins TRBV7-8 to TRBJ2-5; 13 nucleotides agree with TRBD2. J lost 5 bases, V lost 6 bases, and 3 bases had no gene match. The CDR3 covers 14 residues. From germline, CDR1 is SGHVS and CDR2 FQNEAQ. CDR3 sequence reads: CASRTSGRSETQYF. The CDR3 region has the DNA TGTGCCAGCAGGACTAGCGGGAGGTCGGAGACCCAGTACTTC.

This sequence joins TRBV29-1 and TRBJ2-5, with D hard to call. The CDR3 sequence is 13 residues long. Germline CDR1 SQVTM, CDR2 ANQGSEA. V lost 7 bases, J lost 6 bases, and 18 bases lay in between. CDR3 coding DNA: TGCAGCGCCCGGAGCTGGGGTGGTAAGACCCAGTACTTC. This encodes CSARSWGGKTQYF.

This clonotype has just a few counts. The rearrangement links TRBV6-6 to TRBJ2-5; D is undetermined. Germline loops: CDR1 MNHNY, CDR2 SVGAGI (reference sequence). CDR3 length: 15 residues. V was shortened by 7 bases and J by 2 bases, with 17 bases between the two germline ends. Here the CDR3 reads CASTSQRLTQETQYF. DNA of the CDR3: TGTGCCAGCACCTCACAGCGACTGACTCAAGAGACCCAGTACTTC.

The chain recombines TRBV28 with TRBJ2-1, with D unresolved. The closer fit of TRBJ2-5 to the DNA end suggests the J call may be wrong. The CDR3 sequence is 14 residues long. Germline V lookup: CDR1 MDHEN, CDR2 SYDVKM. CDR3: CASSAMPGLETQYF. In nucleotides, the CDR3 is TGTGCCAGCAGTGCTATGCCGGGCTTGGAGACCCAGTACTTC.

This clonotype has a count of ten or more. The junction and the germline gene differ at one end; a read error may be behind it. The J gene is TRBJ2-1, the V gene TRBV7-7; 8 positions match TRBD1. This CDR3 region has 13 residues. Germline assignment: CDR1 SSHAT and CDR2 FNYEAQ (reference sequence). CDR3 DNA sequence: TGTGCTAGCAGCTTAGCGGACAGGGATGAGCAGTTCTTC. This translates into CASSLADRDEQFF. The whole variable domain, filled in from reference TRBV7-7 and TRBJ2-1, reads GAGVSQSPRYKVTKRGQDVTLRCDPISSHATLYWYQQALGQGPEFLTYFNYEAQPDKSGLPSDRFSAERPEGSISTLTIQRTEQRDSAMYRCASSLADRDEQFFGPGTRLTVL.

This chain uses TRBV2 with TRBJ2-5; TRBD2 matches at 8 bases. CDR1 and CDR2 (germline): SNHLY, FYNNEI. The CDR3 has 19 amino acids. V lost 7 bases and J lost 0; bases outside the gene matches: 19. The CDR3 reads CASIESSYSSGFDQETQYF. In DNA form, the CDR3 reads TGTGCCAGCATCGAAAGCTCCTATTCTAGCGGGTTTGACCAAGAGACCCAGTACTTC.

This clonotype was observed a handful of times. The rearrangement joins TRBV27 to TRBJ1-2; D unclear. Germline V gene data show CDR1 as MNHEY and CDR2 as SMNVEV (reference sequence). The V gene lost 2 bases and the J gene lost 4 bases, with 8 bases spanning the gap. The CDR3 is made up of 13 amino acids. The chain's CDR3 is CASSLKVGYGYTF. In DNA, the CDR3 is TGTGCCAGCAGTTTAAAGGTGGGCTATGGCTACACCTTC.

V usage is TRBV7-2 and J usage is TRBJ2-2; TRBD1 matches at 11 bases. V dropped 5 bases and J dropped 7; count of bases not matched to a gene: 9. Germline V CDR1 and CDR2: SGHTA, FQGNSA. The CDR3 has 16 residues. CDR3 residues: CASSPGQGARNGELFF. CDR3 nucleotide sequence: TGTGCCAGCAGCCCCGGACAGGGGGCGCGGAACGGGGAGCTGTTTTTT.

This sequence joins TRBV14 and TRBJ2-3; tentatively, D is TRBD1 (5 bases). Trimming took off 10 bases at V and 2 bases at J, with 19 bases between the two ends. Per germline, CDR1 SGHDN and CDR2 FVKESK. The CDR3 totals 15 residues. CDR3 loop: CATLVGAPLTDTQYF. The CDR3, as DNA: TGTGCCACCCTGGTAGGGGCCCCTCTCACAGATACGCAGTATTTT.

This sequence joins TRBV29-1 and TRBJ1-2; tentatively, D is TRBD1 (6 bases). CDR3 length equals 16 residues. Trimming pared 5 bases from V and 2 bases from J, leaving 21 bases between. Germline lookup yields CDR1 SQVTM and CDR2 ANQGSEA. CDR3 in amino acids: CSVLAPGQSHNYGYTF. CDR3 bases: TGCAGCGTTTTAGCCCCCGGACAGAGTCACAACTATGGCTACACCTTC.

V usage is TRBV6-2 or TRBV6-3 and J usage is TRBJ1-6; D might be TRBD1 (6 bases). CDR1 is MNHEY, CDR2 SVGEGT, per germline. CDR3 size: 14 residues. Trimming removed 4 bases at V and 10 bases at J, with 14 bases between. The CDR3 loop reads CASSSRTAGSPLHF. The CDR3, as DNA: TGTGCCAGCAGTTCGAGGACAGCCGGATCACCCCTCCACTTT.

The chain combines TRBV7-2 with TRBJ1-1, with D tentatively TRBD1 (6 bases). CDR3 length: 14 residues. CDR1 is SGHTA, CDR2 FQGNSA, per germline. With 5 bases removed from V and 11 bases from J, the gap between germline ends came to 21 bases. The DNA of the CDR3 is TGTGCCAGCAGCACCCGGGACACCACCACGGGCGCTTTCTTT. Translated: CASSTRDTTTGAFF.

The chain carries TRBV6-6 and TRBJ2-5, with D maybe TRBD2 (6 bases). The J call may be in error: the DNA end matches TRBJ2-7 better. This CDR3 spans 15 amino acids. Germline-derived CDR1 and CDR2 are MNHNY and SVGAGI (reference sequence). The CDR3 region has the DNA TGTGCCAGCAGTCTTAGCGCGGGGAATAACTACGAGCAGTACTTC. This gives the protein CASSLSAGNNYEQYF.

The chain carries TRBV15 and TRBJ2-5; TRBD2 is a possible D gene (5 bases). The V end was cut by 5 bases, the J end by 4 bases, with 17 bases between. There are 15 residues in the CDR3. Germline V gene sequence: CDR1 LNHNV, CDR2 YYDKDF (reference sequence). As DNA, the CDR3 is TGTGCCACCAGCGGAACGGTCGAAGGAGGAGAGACCCAGTACTTC. Translated: CATSGTVEGGETQYF.

Written as DNA, the CDR3 is TGCAGCGTTGGGCTACCGAAAGAGACCCAGTACTTC. Amino acid sequence: CSVGLPKETQYF. This chain joins TRBV29-1 and TRBJ2-5; unclear D gene. The ends were cut back, 4 bases at V and 3 bases at J, with 9 bases in the middle. Per germline, CDR1 SQVTM and CDR2 ANQGSEA. CDR3 length equals 12 residues. The full variable domain, with the rest looked up from reference TRBV29-1 and TRBJ2-5, is SAVISQKPSRDICQRGTSLTIQCQVDSQVTMMFWYRQQPGQSLTLIATANQGSEATYESGFVIDKFPISRPNLTFSTLTVSNMSPEDSSIYLCSVGLPKETQYFGPGTRLLVL.

V usage is TRBV20-1 and J usage is TRBJ2-1; 8 nucleotides align to TRBD2. The CDR3 runs to 15 residues. Germline CDR1 and CDR2: DFQATT and SNEGSKA (reference sequence). V gave up 4 bases and J gave up 7 bases; unmatched junction bases: 12. CDR3 loop: CSAMLTGGDWNEQFF. CDR3 DNA: TGCAGTGCTATGCTAACGGGGGGGGATTGGAATGAGCAGTTCTTC.

The V gene is TRBV5-1, the J gene TRBJ2-5; D is perhaps TRBD1 (5 bases). The J call may be mistaken, given a closer DNA end match to TRBJ2-7. Germline CDR1 and CDR2: SGHRS and YFSETQ. The CDR3 has 16 amino acids. The DNA for the CDR3 is TGCGCCAGCAGCGGGGCGACGGAAGACCTTTCCTACGAGCAGTACTTC. It translates to CASSGATEDLSYEQYF.

The chain couples TRBV12-3 or TRBV12-4 to TRBJ2-7, with D perhaps TRBD1 or TRBD2 (7 bases each). The ends were cut back, 8 bases at V and 5 bases at J, with 16 bases in the middle. CDR3 size: 13 residues. This CDR3 reads CASGTVGRDEQYF. The DNA of the CDR3 is TGTGCCAGCGGGACAGTGGGGAGGGACGAGCAGTACTTC.

The chain combines TRBV20-1 with TRBJ2-1; 13 positions match TRBD2. CDR3 size: 14 residues. The V gene end was trimmed by 3 bases and the J gene end by 5 bases; junction bases not matched to a gene: 1. Germline CDR1 DFQATT, CDR2 SNEGSKA (reference sequence). CDR3 sequence reads: CSARTSGGHNEQFF. In nucleotides, the CDR3 is TGCAGTGCTAGGACTAGCGGGGGGCACAATGAGCAGTTCTTC.

This clonotype was detected a few times. CDR3 protein: CASRPPADAYGYTF. As DNA, the CDR3 is TGTGCCAGCCGGCCCCCGGCCGACGCCTATGGCTACACCTTC. The J gene is TRBJ1-2, the V gene TRBV7-2; the D is unclear. Trimming left V 8 bases short and J 4 bases short, with 17 bases between. The CDR3 runs 14 residues. Germline-derived CDR1 and CDR2 are SGHTA and FQGNSA.

A few counts support this clonotype. This rearrangement joins TRBV29-1 to TRBJ2-7; 11 bases map to TRBD1. Trimming took 7 bases from V and 2 from J; bases not matched to a gene: 10. This CDR3 has 15 residues. The germline gives CDR1 SQVTM, CDR2 ANQGSEA. CDR3 sequence (DNA): TGCAGCGCTTTGGGGGGGGACAGGGGGGCCTACGAGCAGTACTTC. Its protein product is CSALGGDRGAYEQYF.